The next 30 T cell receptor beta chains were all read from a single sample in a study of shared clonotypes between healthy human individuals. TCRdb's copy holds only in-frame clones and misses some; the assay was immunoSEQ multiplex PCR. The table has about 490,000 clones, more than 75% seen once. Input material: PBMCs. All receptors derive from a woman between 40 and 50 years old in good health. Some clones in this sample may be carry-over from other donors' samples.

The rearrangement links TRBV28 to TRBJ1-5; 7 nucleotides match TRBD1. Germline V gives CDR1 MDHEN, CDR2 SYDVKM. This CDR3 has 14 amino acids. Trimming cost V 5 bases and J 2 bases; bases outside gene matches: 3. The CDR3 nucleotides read TGTGCCAGCAGTCAGGGGGGTCGCAATCAGCCCCAGCATTTT. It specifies CASSQGGRNQPQHF. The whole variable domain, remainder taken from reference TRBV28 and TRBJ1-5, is DVKVTQSSRYLVKRTGEKVFLECVQDMDHENMFWYRQDPGLGLRLIYFSYDVKMKEKGDIPEGYSVSREKKERFSLILESASTNQTSMYLCASSQGGRNQPQHFGDGTRLSIL.

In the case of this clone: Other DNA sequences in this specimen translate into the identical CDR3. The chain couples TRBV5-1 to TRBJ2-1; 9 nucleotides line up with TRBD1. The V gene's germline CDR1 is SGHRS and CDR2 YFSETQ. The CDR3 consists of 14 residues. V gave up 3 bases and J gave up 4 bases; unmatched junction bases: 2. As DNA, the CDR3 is TGCGCCAGCAGCTCCGGACAGGGGTACAATGAGCAGTTCTTC. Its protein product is CASSSGQGYNEQFF.

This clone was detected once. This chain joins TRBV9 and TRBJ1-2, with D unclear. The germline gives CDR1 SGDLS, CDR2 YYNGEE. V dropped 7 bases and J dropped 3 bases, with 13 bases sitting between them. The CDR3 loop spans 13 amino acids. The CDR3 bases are TGTGCCAGCTCCAGGTTACGAGACTATGGCTACACCTTC. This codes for CASSRLRDYGYTF.

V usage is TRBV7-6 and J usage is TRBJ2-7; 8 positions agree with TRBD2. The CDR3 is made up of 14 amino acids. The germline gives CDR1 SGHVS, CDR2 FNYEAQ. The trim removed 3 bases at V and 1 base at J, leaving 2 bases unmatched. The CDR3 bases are TGTGCCAGCAGCTTTTTAGCGGGATCCTACGAGCAGTACTTC. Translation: CASSFLAGSYEQYF.

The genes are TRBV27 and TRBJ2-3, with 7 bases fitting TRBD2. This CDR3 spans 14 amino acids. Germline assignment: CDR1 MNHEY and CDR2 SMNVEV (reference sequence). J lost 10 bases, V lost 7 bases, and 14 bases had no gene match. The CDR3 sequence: CASTPRRERGAQYF. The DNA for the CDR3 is TGTGCCAGCACCCCACGCAGGGAACGGGGGGCGCAGTATTTT.

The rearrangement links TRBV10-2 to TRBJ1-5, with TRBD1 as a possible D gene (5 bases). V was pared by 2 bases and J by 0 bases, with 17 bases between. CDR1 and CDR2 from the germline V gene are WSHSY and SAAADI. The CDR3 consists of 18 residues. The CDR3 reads CASSEPTRQTYSNQPQHF. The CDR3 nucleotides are TGCGCCAGCAGTGAGCCTACACGACAGACATATAGCAATCAGCCCCAGCATTTT.

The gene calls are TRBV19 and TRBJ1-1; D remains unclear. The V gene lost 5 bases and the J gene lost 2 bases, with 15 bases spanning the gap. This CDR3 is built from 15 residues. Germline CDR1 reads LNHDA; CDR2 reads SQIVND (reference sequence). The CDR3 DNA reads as TGTGCCAGTAGTTCACCTGGCGGTCCAAACACTGAAGCTTTCTTT. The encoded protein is CASSSPGGPNTEAFF.

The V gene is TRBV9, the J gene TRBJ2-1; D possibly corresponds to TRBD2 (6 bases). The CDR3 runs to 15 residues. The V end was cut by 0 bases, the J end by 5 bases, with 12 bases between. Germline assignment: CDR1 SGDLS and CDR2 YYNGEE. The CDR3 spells CASSVGGRTDNEQFF. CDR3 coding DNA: TGTGCCAGCAGCGTAGGGGGGAGGACCGACAATGAGCAGTTCTTC.

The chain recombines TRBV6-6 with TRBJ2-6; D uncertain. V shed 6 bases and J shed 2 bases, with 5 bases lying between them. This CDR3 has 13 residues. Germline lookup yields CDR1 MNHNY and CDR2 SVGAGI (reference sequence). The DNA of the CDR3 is TGTGCCAGCAGGACTCCTGGGGCCAACGTCCTGACTTTC. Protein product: CASRTPGANVLTF.

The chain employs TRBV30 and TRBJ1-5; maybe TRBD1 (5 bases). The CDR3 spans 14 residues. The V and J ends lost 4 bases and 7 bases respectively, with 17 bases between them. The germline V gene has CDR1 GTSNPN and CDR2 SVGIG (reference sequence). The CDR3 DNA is TGTGCCTGGACCCCAAATGGGGGTTACCAGCCCCAGCATTTT. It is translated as CAWTPNGGYQPQHF.

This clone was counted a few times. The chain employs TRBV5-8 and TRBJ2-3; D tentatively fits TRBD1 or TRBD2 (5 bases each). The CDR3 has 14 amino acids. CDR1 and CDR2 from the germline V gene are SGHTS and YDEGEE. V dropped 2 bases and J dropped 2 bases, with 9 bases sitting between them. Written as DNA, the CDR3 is TGTGCCAGCAGCTTATCAGGGACCACAGATACGCAGTATTTT. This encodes CASSLSGTTDTQYF.

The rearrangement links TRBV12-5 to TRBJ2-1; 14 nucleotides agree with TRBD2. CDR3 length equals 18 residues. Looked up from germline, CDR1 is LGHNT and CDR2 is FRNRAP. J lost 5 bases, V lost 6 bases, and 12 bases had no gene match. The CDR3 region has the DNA TGTGCTAGTGGCCAGACTAGCGGGAGGGCCTCGAGGCACAATGAGCAGTTCTTC. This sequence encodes CASGQTSGRASRHNEQFF.

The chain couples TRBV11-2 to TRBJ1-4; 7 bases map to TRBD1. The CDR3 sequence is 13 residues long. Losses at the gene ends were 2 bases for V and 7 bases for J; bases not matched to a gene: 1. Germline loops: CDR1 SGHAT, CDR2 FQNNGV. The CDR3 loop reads CASSLPGGEKLFF. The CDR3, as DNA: TGTGCCAGCAGCTTACCAGGGGGTGAAAAACTGTTTTTT.

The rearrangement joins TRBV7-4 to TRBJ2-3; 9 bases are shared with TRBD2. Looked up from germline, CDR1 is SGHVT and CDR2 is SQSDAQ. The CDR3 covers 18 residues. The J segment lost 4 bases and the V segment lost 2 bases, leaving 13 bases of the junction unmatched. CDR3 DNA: TGTGCCAGCAGCTTAAAGCGCGGGAGGGTAGGTCGTGCAGATACGCAGTATTTT. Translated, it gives CASSLKRGRVGRADTQYF.

The CDR3, as DNA: TGTGCCAGTAGTATCTCGACAGGACAAAATGAAAAACTGTTTTTT. Its translation: CASSISTGQNEKLFF. The rearrangement joins TRBV19 to TRBJ1-4, with D possibly matching TRBD1 (6 bases). Germline lookup yields CDR1 LNHDA and CDR2 SQIVND (reference sequence). Trimming left V 3 bases short and J 5 bases short, with 13 bases between. The CDR3 runs to 15 residues.

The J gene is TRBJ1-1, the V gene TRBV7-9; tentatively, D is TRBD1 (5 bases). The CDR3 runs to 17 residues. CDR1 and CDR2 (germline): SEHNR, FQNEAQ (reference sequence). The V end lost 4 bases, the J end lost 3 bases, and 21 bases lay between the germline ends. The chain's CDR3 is CASSYPRGGAKDTEAFF. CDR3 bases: TGTGCCAGCAGCTACCCCCGGGGGGGTGCGAAGGACACTGAAGCTTTCTTT.

CDR3 residues: CASRETGESYNEQFF. The DNA for the CDR3 is TGCGCCAGCAGAGAAACAGGGGAATCCTACAATGAGCAGTTCTTC. This rearrangement joins TRBV5-1 to TRBJ2-1, with 7 bases lining up with TRBD1. Germline V gene lookup returns CDR1 SGHRS and CDR2 YFSETQ. The V gene end was trimmed by 5 bases and the J gene end by 1 base; junction bases not matched to a gene: 6. There are 15 residues in the CDR3. Variable domain in full (rest from reference TRBV5-1 and TRBJ2-1): KAGVTQTPRYLIKTRGQQVTLSCSPISGHRSVSWYQQTPGQGLQFLFEYFSETQRNKGNFPGRFSGRQFSNSRSEMNVSTLELGDSALYLCASRETGESYNEQFFGPGTRLTVL.

CDR3 nucleotide sequence: TGTGCCAGCAGCCAAGACCCAGTTTGGGGAGGGGGAGATCCGAACACCGGGGAGCTGTTTTTT. Its protein is CASSQDPVWGGGDPNTGELFF. The genes are TRBV4-2 and TRBJ2-2; D possibly corresponds to TRBD2 (7 bases). The CDR3 is 21 residues long. Between the trimmed V and J ends, which lost 0 bases and 0 bases, there was a span of 23 bases. CDR1 is LGHNA and CDR2 is YNFKEQ in the germline V gene.

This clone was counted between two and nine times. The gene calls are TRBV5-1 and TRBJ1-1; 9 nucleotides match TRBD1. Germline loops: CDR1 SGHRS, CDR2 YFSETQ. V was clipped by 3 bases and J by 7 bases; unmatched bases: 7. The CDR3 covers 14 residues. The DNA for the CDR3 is TGCGCCAGCAGCTCGGGGACAGGGAAAAGTGAAGCTTTCTTT. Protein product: CASSSGTGKSEAFF.

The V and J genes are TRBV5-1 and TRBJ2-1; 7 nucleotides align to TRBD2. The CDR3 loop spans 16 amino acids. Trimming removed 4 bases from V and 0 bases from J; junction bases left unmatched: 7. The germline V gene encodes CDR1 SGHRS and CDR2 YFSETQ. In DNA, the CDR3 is TGCGCCAGCAGCCAACTAGCGCCCAGCTCCTACAATGAGCAGTTCTTC. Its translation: CASSQLAPSSYNEQFF.

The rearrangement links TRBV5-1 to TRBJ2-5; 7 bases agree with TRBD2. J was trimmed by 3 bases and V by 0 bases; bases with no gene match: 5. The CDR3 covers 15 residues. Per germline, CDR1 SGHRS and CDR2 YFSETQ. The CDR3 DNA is TGCGCCAGCAGCTTGGGGGCTAGCGGTAAAGAGACCCAGTACTTC. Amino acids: CASSLGASGKETQYF.

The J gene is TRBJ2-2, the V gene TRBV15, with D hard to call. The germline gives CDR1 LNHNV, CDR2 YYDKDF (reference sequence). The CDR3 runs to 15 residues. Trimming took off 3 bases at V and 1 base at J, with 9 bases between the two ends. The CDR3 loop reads CATSSLNRNTGELFF. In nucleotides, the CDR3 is TGTGCCACCAGCAGCCTAAACAGGAACACCGGGGAGCTGTTTTTT.

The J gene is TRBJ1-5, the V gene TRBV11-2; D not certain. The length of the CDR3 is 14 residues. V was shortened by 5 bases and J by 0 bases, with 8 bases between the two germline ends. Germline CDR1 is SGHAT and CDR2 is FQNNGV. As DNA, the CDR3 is TGTGCCAGCAGCGCCGGCTATAGCAATCAGCCCCAGCATTTT. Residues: CASSAGYSNQPQHF.

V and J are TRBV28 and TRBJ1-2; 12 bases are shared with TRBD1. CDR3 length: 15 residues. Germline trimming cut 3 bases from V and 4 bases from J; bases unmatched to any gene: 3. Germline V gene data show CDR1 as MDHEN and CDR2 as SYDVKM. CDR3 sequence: CASSLGTGGGYGYTF. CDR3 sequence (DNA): TGTGCCAGCAGTTTGGGGACAGGGGGCGGCTATGGCTACACCTTC.

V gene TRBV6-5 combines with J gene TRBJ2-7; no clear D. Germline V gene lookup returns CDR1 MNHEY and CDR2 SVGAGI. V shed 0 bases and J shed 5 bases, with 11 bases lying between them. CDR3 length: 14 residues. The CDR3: CASSYSRSTNEQYF. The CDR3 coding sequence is TGTGCCAGCAGTTACTCGAGGAGTACAAACGAGCAGTACTTC.

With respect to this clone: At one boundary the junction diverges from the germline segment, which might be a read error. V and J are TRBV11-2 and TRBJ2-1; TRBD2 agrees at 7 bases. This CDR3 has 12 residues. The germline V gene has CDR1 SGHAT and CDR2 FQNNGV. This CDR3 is CASSLSGRAMVF. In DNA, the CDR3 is TGTGCCAGCAGCTTAAGTGGGAGGGCCATGGTCTTC.

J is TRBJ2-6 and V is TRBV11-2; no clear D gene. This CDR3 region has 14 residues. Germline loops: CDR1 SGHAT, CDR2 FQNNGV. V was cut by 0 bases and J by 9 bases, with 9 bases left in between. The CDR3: CASSLDPSDNVLTF. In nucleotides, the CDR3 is TGTGCCAGCAGCTTAGATCCAAGTGACAACGTCCTGACTTTC.

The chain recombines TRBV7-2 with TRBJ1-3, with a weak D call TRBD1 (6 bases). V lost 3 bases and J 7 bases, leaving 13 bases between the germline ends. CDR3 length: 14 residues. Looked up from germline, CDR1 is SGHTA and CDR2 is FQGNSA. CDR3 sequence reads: CASSFYRQGNTIYF. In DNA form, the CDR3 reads TGTGCCAGCAGCTTTTACAGGCAGGGGAACACCATATATTTT.

The CDR3 reads CASSMTGTYEQYF. The CDR3 DNA sequence: TGTGCCAGCAGTATGACAGGGACCTACGAGCAGTACTTC. The chain employs TRBV6-1 and TRBJ2-7; the match to TRBD1 covers 7 bases. CDR3 length: 13 residues. With V trimmed by 5 bases and J by 2 bases, 3 bases remained unmatched. Germline lookup yields CDR1 MNHNS and CDR2 SASEGT.

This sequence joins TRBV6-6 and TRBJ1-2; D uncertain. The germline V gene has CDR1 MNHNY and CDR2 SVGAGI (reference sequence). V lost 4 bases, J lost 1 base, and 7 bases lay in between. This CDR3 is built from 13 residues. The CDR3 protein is CASSSGINYGYTF. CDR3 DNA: TGTGCCAGCAGTTCAGGCATTAACTATGGCTACACCTTC.